One T cell receptor (beta chain) is described in this entry. The antigen remains undetermined. The method was immunoSEQ multiplex PCR; TCRdb's version includes in-frame clones alone and lacks a portion of them. The sample lists 9,000 to 13,000 clones; around 76% were seen once. These data come from a study of T cell repertoires in ileal Crohn's disease. Study as a whole: Operated complications were stricturing disease (61%) and penetrating disease (about 39%).

Study outcomes and limitations: Clonal expansions were more frequent in active smokers than non-smokers at surgery.

Germline assignment: CDR1 MGHRA and CDR2 YSYEKL. With 3 bases removed from V and 0 bases from J, the gap between germline ends came to 5 bases. The CDR3 totals 14 residues. The sequence was obtained from an adult with Crohn's disease. The genes are TRBV4-1 and TRBJ2-2; D remains ambiguous. What was sequenced was ileal tissue. The CDR3 spells CASSHSSNTGELFF. The CDR3 DNA follows: TGCGCCAGCAGCCATTCTTCGAACACCGGGGAGCTGTTTTTT.